This T cell receptor (beta chain) was captured by sequencing in a study of low-dose radiotherapy and immunotherapy resistance in tumors. Turning to the study itself: Doses delivered to Cohort 2 were 1 Gy per fraction every two weeks, amounting to 13 Gy over 26 weeks. On a schedule of every two weeks, intravenous cyclophosphamide at a dose of 200 mg/m2 was delivered one day before each radiation and immunotherapy administration.

The time point here: after trial treatment. Noted treatment: LDRT plus nivolumab, ipilimumab, low-dose cyclophosphamide and aspirin (RACIN trial). Those who qualified had advanced solid tumors (lacking tumor-infiltrating lymphocytes). Primers used for first-strand cDNA, a TRAV- and TRBV-specific set, covered both alpha and beta chains. PCR amplification of the TCRs was performed with Phusion for about 20 PCR cycles, and it relied on a constant-region primer together with a V-primer adapter. TCRdb redid the calling of the reads with MiXCR, one entry per CDR3 protein. Of under 75,000 distinct CDR3 sequences listed, about 25% are singletons. V trimming: 4 bases; J trimming: 6 bases; junction bases outside the gene matches: 3. The CDR3 has 13 residues. The germline gives CDR1 LNHDA, CDR2 SQIVND (reference sequence). This clonotype was detected many times.

The chain recombines TRBV19 with TRBJ2-4; 7 nucleotides align to TRBD1. The receptor's source is a male donor with prostate cancer. This material consisted of PBMCs, taken after low-dose radiotherapy plus immunotherapy. The CDR3 is CASSSRDRNIQYF. In nucleotides, the CDR3 is TGTGCCAGTAGTAGCCGGGACAGAAACATTCAGTACTTC.